This T cell receptor (beta chain) originates from a study of control samples from healthy donors and cancer patients. Repertoires were generated with immunoSEQ multiplex PCR, while TCRdb's copy carries only in-frame clones and drops some. The table shows about 170,000 clones, with 85% to 90% occurring only once. The sample was blood. The clonotype originates from a young man in good health.

The CDR3 loop reads CASSSTSEAFF. CDR3 nucleotides: TGTGCCAGCAGTAGTACCTCTGAAGCTTTCTTT. This chain connects TRBV6-6 to TRBJ1-1; D is unresolved. The CDR3 totals 11 residues. CDR1 MNHNY and CDR2 SVGAGI come from the germline V gene (reference sequence). Trimming stripped 5 bases from V and 6 bases from J, with 7 bases between.